The sequence of this T cell receptor beta chain was determined in a study of blood T cell repertoires in COVID-19 (dated by TCRdb to about 2020). Study-level background: The collaborator samples originated in the United States, Italy and Spain and spanned the acute and convalescent phases of COVID-19. The material from the prospective study consisted of cDNA or gDNA derived from T cells, B-cell-depleted T cells, or PBMCs. Deeply sampled blood TCRbeta repertoires from subjects exposed to, actively infected with, or recovered from COVID-19 were included in the dataset. The repertoires were made available in a free public database intended to serve as a resource for research on the immune response to SARS-CoV-2. Samples were obtained from the ongoing ImmuneRACE study (first 160 participants) and from 1,254 subjects provided by 6 global collaborators. A de-identified subject ID, COVID-19 status, age in years and sex were almost always included in the sample metadata. Where HLA class I and class II types were available, the types were taken from metadata supplied by the sample provider, not from assay-based typing.

Trimming takes 3 bases from V and 3 bases from J, and the germline ends sit 11 bases apart. CDR1 is given as LNHDA and CDR2 as SQIVND, both from the germline V gene (reference sequence). Measured from the cysteine to the phenylalanine, the CDR3 is 14 residues long. Only the CDR3 region is kept as DNA, spanning 42 bases read in frame from base 1. Whole blood was collected in K2EDTA tubes by collaborating institutions according to the institutions' own protocols. For TCRbeta analysis, collaborator samples were shipped as frozen whole blood, as isolated PBMCs, or as DNA extracted from either sample type. Notes on this clone: Its antigen is currently not known. No clone much larger than this one lies a single base away; base qualities are absent.

TCRbeta CDR3 regions were amplified from genomic DNA using the immunoSEQ Assay, a bias-controlled multiplex PCR. As for the original processing: Within the assay, amplification of reference gene primers was used to estimate how many nucleated cells each sample contained. To quantify the absolute abundance of each unique TCRbeta CDR3 rearrangement, sequence reads were collapsed and filtered. For each sample, productive Simpson clonality was calculated as the square root of Simpson's diversity index over productive rearrangements. What TCRdb holds here is the immuneACCESS table cut down to in-frame rearrangements. Part of the clones is not present; checked against another copy, under half of the missing clones reflect an unresolved V gene, and the others are unexplained. The V and J calls and clone size were taken over from that table, and D and trimming were inferred from the DNA. The sample contains some 47,000 clones, approximately 86% of them found a single time. Roughly 2.9% of the sample comes from the top ten.

Study-level results and caveats: The quantity of clinical and demographic metadata differed by source and by participant and was supplied without curation.

Sequencing was performed on peripheral blood. The TCR comes from a woman of 80 years or more with acute or convalescent COVID-19. The chain is made from TRBV19 and TRBJ1-1, with TRBD1 perhaps the D gene, on 5 matching bases. Read as DNA, the sequence is TGTGCCAGTAGTATGCCAGGGATAGACACTGAAGCTTTCTTT. Its coded protein is CASSMPGIDTEAFF.